This T cell receptor (beta chain) was retrieved from a study of blood T cells in healthy people across ages. In the study overall: There was about one barcoded beta molecule captured by template switching per two T cells.

Donors were healthy Caucasian individuals from Russia aged roughly 6 to 95. CDR1 DFQATT and CDR2 SNEGSKA come from the germline V gene (reference sequence). This CDR3 spans 14 amino acids. The sample holds a few counts of this clonotype. A junction end diverges from the germline sequence, so it may reflect a read error. Next came a second PCR, run for about 6 to 12 cycles, which used a sample-barcoded 5' primer along with a J-beta primer mix. TCRdb reprocessed the 5' RACE reads via MiXCR and lists one record per CDR3 protein. The sample holds fewer than 900,000 distinct CDR3 sequences; about 40% are singletons and the top ten take about 20%.

The rearrangement joins TRBV20-1 to TRBJ2-5; 11 bases match TRBD2. Sequencing used blood. The receptor was derived from a woman aged 55-70 years in good health. The CDR3 DNA reads TGCAGTGCCAGAGACGGACTAGCGGGCGAGACCCAGTACTTC. Translating it yields CSARDGLAGETQYF.